Given below is one TCR beta chain in context. This sample stems from a study of blood T cell repertoires in COVID-19. The CDR3 contains 17 residues. Trimming took off 4 bases at V and 0 bases at J, with 13 bases between the two ends. The germline V gene encodes CDR1 KGHSH and CDR2 LQKENI. Libraries were prepared by immunoSEQ multiplex PCR; TCRdb keeps only in-frame clonotypes and omits some of them. The sample consists of about 350,000 clones, roughly 87% of them appearing once. The chain combines TRBV18 with TRBJ2-6; D remains unclear. The sample was PBMCs or T cells enriched from blood (not recorded which). This receptor was obtained from a woman aged 25 to 39 who had recovered from COVID-19. The DNA of the CDR3 is TGTGCCAGCTCACAGGAGACGGTGAGCTCTGGGGCCAACGTCCTGACTTTC. It specifies CASSQETVSSGANVLTF.